Shown below are 21 T cell receptor beta chains from a single sample sequenced in a study of TIL therapy for anti-PD-1-resistant metastatic lung cancer (dated by TCRdb to 2020 to 2022). Using bias-controlled multiplex PCR with the immunoSEQ v3 hsTCRB kit, the TCR beta CDR3 regions were amplified from genomic DNA. In TCRdb, the immuneACCESS table is reduced to in-frame sequences with V and J assigned. These tables do not hold every clone; where another copy was compared, an unresolved V gene accounts for under half, and the others remain unexplained. The sample table lists tens of thousands of clones, 78% of them with a count of one. The top ten clonotypes cover nearly 7.5% of the sample. According to the study, the label for this sample's time point signals: pre-treatment sample, taken before nivolumab and TIL therapy. The specimen was blood, collected at baseline. All receptors come from a person between 25 and 80 years old with non-small cell lung cancer.

The chain links TRBV6-5 to TRBJ2-7; D is possibly TRBD2 (5 bases). The CDR3 is 16 residues long. Trimming removed 4 bases from V and 1 base from J, with 17 bases in between. Germline V CDR1 and CDR2: MNHEY, SVGAGI. The CDR3 DNA reads as TGTGCCAGCAGTTCAGAGTGGAGGCGCGGATCCTACGAGCAGTACTTC. Its translation is CASSSEWRRGSYEQYF.

Of note for this clone: A junction end diverges from the germline sequence, so it may reflect a read error. V and J are TRBV2 and TRBJ1-6; TRBD1 agrees at 11 bases. Germline lookup yields CDR1 SNHLY and CDR2 FYNNEI. The CDR3 is 14 residues long. The CDR3 bases are TGTGCCAGCCTGGGACAGGGGGTGACTTCACTCCTCCACTTT. Translating gives CASLGQGVTSLLHF. The whole variable domain, filled in from reference TRBV2 and TRBJ1-6, reads EPEVTQTPSHQVTQMGQEVILRCVPISNHLYFYWYRQILGQKVEFLVSFYNNEISEKSEIFDDQFSVERPDGSNFTLKIRSTKLEDSAMYFCASLGQGVTSLLHFGNGTRLTVT.

This clone was seen more than once but under ten times. The chain links TRBV7-9 to TRBJ2-5; a possible D gene is TRBD2 (6 bases). Trimming removed 4 bases at V and 2 bases at J, with 11 bases between. The V gene's germline CDR1 is SEHNR and CDR2 FQNEAQ (reference sequence). The CDR3 extends over 14 amino acids. Here the CDR3 reads CASSSDYKQETQYF. In nucleotides, the CDR3 is TGTGCCAGCAGCTCGGACTACAAACAAGAGACCCAGTACTTC. Drawing the rest from reference TRBV7-9 and TRBJ2-5, the complete variable domain is DTGVSQNPRHKITKRGQNVTFRCDPISEHNRLYWYRQTLGQGPEFLTYFQNEAQLEKSRLLSDRFSAERPKGSFSTLEIQRTEQGDSAMYLCASSSDYKQETQYFGPGTRLLVL.

The CDR3 region is CASTRARTSTDTQYF. The CDR3 DNA reads as TGTGCCAGCACAAGGGCCAGAACTAGCACAGATACGCAGTATTTT. This chain joins TRBV2 and TRBJ2-3; no clear D gene. Per germline, CDR1 SNHLY and CDR2 FYNNEI. V lost 7 bases and J lost 0, with 14 bases in between. The CDR3 has 15 residues.

The V and J genes are TRBV19 and TRBJ2-5; a possible D gene is TRBD2 (6 bases). V lost 2 bases and J lost 4, with 8 bases in between. This CDR3 spans 13 amino acids. The V gene's germline CDR1 is LNHDA and CDR2 SQIVND (reference sequence). In DNA, the CDR3 is TGTGCCAGTAGTATAAAGGGAGGAGAGACCCAGTACTTC. It codes for CASSIKGGETQYF.

The chain recombines TRBV10-3 with TRBJ1-2; 9 bases map to TRBD1. The trim removed 7 bases at V and 5 bases at J, leaving 2 bases unmatched. CDR1 is ENHRY and CDR2 is SYGVKD in the germline V gene. This CDR3 comprises 12 residues. CDR3 bases: TGTGCCATCACAGGACAGGGGTATGGCTACACCTTC. It encodes CAITGQGYGYTF.

The rearrangement uses TRBV19 and TRBJ2-1, with D possibly TRBD1 on 5 matching bases. Germline assignment: CDR1 LNHDA and CDR2 SQIVND (reference sequence). V dropped 5 bases and J dropped 2 bases, with 13 bases sitting between them. The CDR3 covers 15 residues. The CDR3 region has the DNA TGTGCCAGTAGTTCAAGACAGAAGACCTACAATGAGCAGTTCTTC. Translated, it gives CASSSRQKTYNEQFF.

The chain uses TRBV5-1 and TRBJ2-3; tentative D call: TRBD2 (5 bases). From germline, CDR1 is SGHRS and CDR2 YFSETQ. The CDR3 consists of 16 residues. V lost 0 bases, J lost 1 base, and 12 bases lay in between. As DNA, the CDR3 is TGCGCCAGCAGCTTGGTGGCGGGTTCGGGCACAGATACGCAGTATTTT. This gives the protein CASSLVAGSGTDTQYF.

This clone is labeled medium-sized. The rearrangement uses TRBV6-6 and TRBJ1-5, with 9 bases fitting TRBD1. The germline V gene has CDR1 MNHNY and CDR2 SVGAGI (reference sequence). V trimming: 6 bases; J trimming: 5 bases; junction bases outside the gene matches: 5. The CDR3 is made up of 14 amino acids. The CDR3: CASSWDRDDQPQHF. CDR3 nucleotides: TGTGCCAGCAGCTGGGACAGGGATGATCAGCCCCAGCATTTT.

This sequence joins TRBV19 and TRBJ2-1, with D possibly matching TRBD1 (5 bases). The CDR3 sequence is 15 residues long. V lost 7 bases and J 0 bases, leaving 13 bases between the germline ends. Germline V gene lookup returns CDR1 LNHDA and CDR2 SQIVND (reference sequence). CDR3 loop: CASNTGSSSYNEQFF. Here the CDR3 DNA reads TGTGCCAGTAATACAGGTTCTAGCTCCTACAATGAGCAGTTCTTC.

The genes are TRBV6-1 and TRBJ1-5; no definite D call. Deletions cut 7 bases from V and 6 bases from J, with 13 bases between. CDR1 MNHNS and CDR2 SASEGT come from the germline V gene. This CDR3 region has 13 residues. CDR3 region: CASTLTLGQPQHF. The CDR3 DNA sequence: TGTGCCAGCACACTAACACTGGGTCAGCCCCAGCATTTT.

This chain links TRBV28 with TRBJ1-3; D might be TRBD1 (5 bases). Germline CDR1 reads MDHEN; CDR2 reads SYDVKM. Between the trimmed V and J ends, which lost 7 bases and 0 bases, there was a span of 10 bases. This CDR3 is 14 amino acids long. Here the CDR3 reads CASKGPSSGNTIYF. The CDR3 DNA reads as TGTGCCAGCAAGGGACCGAGCTCTGGAAACACCATATATTTT.

The chain recombines TRBV4-1 with TRBJ1-1, with D possibly matching TRBD1 (5 bases). Germline V gives CDR1 MGHRA, CDR2 YSYEKL. This CDR3 has 15 amino acids. V lost 3 bases and J 5 bases, leaving 16 bases between the germline ends. The CDR3 DNA sequence: TGCGCCAGCAGCCAGCCATGGGGGGTGAGGACTGAAGCTTTCTTT. This translates into CASSQPWGVRTEAFF.

The chain links TRBV5-6 to TRBJ2-1, with D tentatively TRBD1 or TRBD2 (5 bases each). This CDR3 has 15 amino acids. Germline-derived CDR1 and CDR2 are SGHDT and YYEEEE. Trimming cost V 1 base and J 8 bases, with 16 bases left between them. The CDR3 DNA sequence: TGTGCCAGCAGCTTGTCCGGGACCCTCCGGGATGAGCAGTTCTTC. Its translation is CASSLSGTLRDEQFF.

The chain employs TRBV5-4 and TRBJ1-2; D gene uncertain. The V gene lost 1 base and the J gene lost 8 bases, with 15 bases spanning the gap. CDR1 SGHNT and CDR2 YYREEE come from the germline V gene (reference sequence). The CDR3 totals 14 residues. The DNA of the CDR3 is TGTGCCAGCAGCTTGCGGTCCCCGACGGGAGGCTACACCTTC. The encoded protein is CASSLRSPTGGYTF.

This clone came up a few times. The rearrangement links TRBV19 to TRBJ2-3; TRBD2 aligns across 9 bases. The CDR3 covers 14 residues. Looked up from germline, CDR1 is LNHDA and CDR2 is SQIVND (reference sequence). The junction had 6 bases not matched to a gene; V was cut back by 10 bases and J by 1 base. The CDR3 sequence: CAKLASGGTDTQYF. The CDR3 bases are TGTGCCAAGTTGGCTAGCGGGGGCACAGATACGCAGTATTTT.

The V gene is TRBV28, the J gene TRBJ1-5, with 7 bases matching TRBD1. V shed 3 bases, J shed 2 bases, and the junction held 7 bases outside the gene matches. Germline V lookup: CDR1 MDHEN, CDR2 SYDVKM. CDR3 length equals 16 residues. CDR3 in DNA: TGTGCCAGCAGTTTTTCAGGGGGTACGGGCAATCAGCCCCAGCATTTT. It translates to CASSFSGGTGNQPQHF.

This clone was counted a few times. The chain uses TRBV19 and TRBJ2-5; TRBD2 matches at 8 bases. The CDR3 length is 15 residues. Losses at the gene ends were 5 bases for V and 2 bases for J; bases not matched to a gene: 7. Germline values: CDR1 LNHDA, CDR2 SQIVND (reference sequence). CDR3: CASSPGSGTQETQYF. The DNA of the CDR3 is TGTGCCAGTAGTCCGGGTAGCGGGACTCAAGAGACCCAGTACTTC.

The J gene is TRBJ2-7, the V gene TRBV9, with D possibly matching TRBD2 (5 bases). CDR3 length: 13 amino acids. Germline V gives CDR1 SGDLS, CDR2 YYNGEE. Between the trimmed V and J ends, which lost 3 bases and 2 bases, there was a span of 9 bases. The CDR3 region is CASSEDGTYEQYF. Written as DNA, the CDR3 is TGTGCCAGCAGCGAGGACGGGACCTACGAGCAGTACTTC.

V usage is TRBV6-5 and J usage is TRBJ1-1, with 7 bases that match TRBD1. CDR1 is MNHEY, CDR2 SVGAGI, per germline. The CDR3 has 15 amino acids. Trimming removed 2 bases from V and 2 bases from J; junction bases left unmatched: 5. DNA of the CDR3: TGTGCCAGCAGTTACCAGAGGGGGCATAACACTGAAGCTTTCTTT. Encoded protein: CASSYQRGHNTEAFF.

Remarks on this clone: A junction boundary mismatches the germline segment, possibly from a read error. The gene calls are TRBV5-4 and TRBJ2-1, with TRBD1 as a possible D gene (6 bases). Germline CDR1 and CDR2: SGHNT and YYREEE (reference sequence). The length of the CDR3 is 15 residues. As DNA, the CDR3 is TGTGCCAGCAGCCTGGACAGTACGTCCTACAATGGGCAGTTCTTC. Amino acids: CASSLDSTSYNGQFF.